This record concerns one T cell receptor beta chain sequence. The V segment lost 6 bases and the J segment 0 bases; nucleotides outside the gene matches: 20. Germline V gene sequence: CDR1 MRHNA, CDR2 SNTAGT. There are 20 residues in the CDR3. Indicated treatment: some 20 received Ad26.COV2.S at low or high dose, single or two shots; several received placebo; per-sample allocation not given. On day 63 after the first injection, vaccine and placebo recipients gave samples. This entry belongs to a study of Ad26.COV2.S vaccination and SARS-CoV-2 variants. Profiling relied on immunoSEQ multiplex PCR, and the TCRdb table lists in-frame clones only, not all of them. Of 320,000 or so clones listed, 85% to 90% are singletons.

The sample here was peripheral blood, taken in a trial of Ad26.COV2.S vaccine versus placebo. The chain combines TRBV6-4 with TRBJ1-5, with 7 bases matching TRBD1. The clonotype comes from a person aged 18-65 years who received the Ad26.COV2.S COVID-19 vaccine or a placebo. The CDR3 nucleotides read TGTGCCAGCAGGCACCCGAAACCTCAGGGGGGAGCAGATAGCAATCAGCCCCAGCATTTT. Translating gives CASRHPKPQGGADSNQPQHF.